The source of this TCR beta chain is a study of cytomegalovirus exposure and HLA in healthy donors. In the study overall: The platform used for the roughly 130 validation repertoires matched that of the roughly 700 first-cohort repertoires, a later analysis reported.

Separation from the 666-subject first cohort characterized the 120-subject validation cohort, to which the donors belonged. Points on this clone: What it binds is not known.

Trimming cost V 1 base and J 0 bases, with 10 bases left between them. Germline CDR1 and CDR2: SGHTA and FQGNSA. The CDR3 runs to 15 residues. Only in-frame clones appear in the TCRdb table, and some are missing; sequencing was by immunoSEQ multiplex PCR. The sample lists 50,000 to 65,000 clones; around 96% were seen once. Study results and limitations: Rarity marked most TCR sequences, yet some public TCRs occurred in many donors. In a later analysis, first-cohort TCR clusters were found to tend to co-occur in the 100 to 150 validation repertoires.

The clonotype was recovered from a woman aged 18-29 years in good health and CMV-seronegative. Input material: PBMCs. The chain joins TRBV7-2 to TRBJ2-7; TRBD2 is a possible D gene (5 bases). CDR3 DNA: TGTGCCAGCAGCTTAGTCCCGGGAACCTCCTACGAGCAGTACTTC. Its translation is CASSLVPGTSYEQYF.